What follows describes a single TCR beta chain. Its antigen is unknown. Only in-frame clones appear in the TCRdb table, and some are missing; sequencing was by immunoSEQ multiplex PCR. Among around 60,000 clones, 90% to 96% were seen once, and the ten largest hold around 1%. The data were taken from a study of cytomegalovirus exposure and HLA in healthy donors. Background on the study: A subsequent analysis stated that the roughly 130 validation repertoires were run on the same platform as the approximately 610 first-cohort repertoires.

Study observations and caveats: Cytomegalovirus association was listed for 164 TCR beta chains. In vitro experiments confirmed that three CMV-associated chains were specific for CMV antigens.

CDR3 length: 16 amino acids. V gave up 4 bases and J gave up 2 bases, with 18 bases separating them. CDR1 SGDLS and CDR2 YYNGEE come from the germline V gene. The specimen sequenced was PBMCs. The clonotype comes from a woman in her late teens or twenties in good health and CMV-seronegative. The chain has TRBV9 and TRBJ1-2, with a weak D call TRBD1 (5 bases). This CDR3 reads CASSLTLGRDNYGYTF. The CDR3 DNA is TGTGCCAGCAGCCTAACCCTAGGGAGGGACAACTATGGCTACACCTTC.